One TCR beta chain is described in this entry. No cognate antigen has been identified for it. Per-nucleotide qualities are absent, and no much larger clonotype sits a single base away. This sample stems from a study of blood T cell repertoires in COVID-19 (dated by TCRdb to the early 2020s). About the investigation overall: Collaborator samples came from the United States, Italy and Spain and covered acute and convalescent phases of COVID-19. The material from the prospective study consisted of cDNA or gDNA derived from T cells, B-cell-depleted T cells, or PBMCs. Where available, HLA class I and class II types were obtained from metadata supplied by the sample provider rather than from assay-based typing. A freely available public database, intended as a resource for researchers studying the immune response to SARS-CoV-2, is where the repertoires were released. Samples came from the ongoing ImmuneRACE study (first 160 participants) plus 1,254 subjects from 6 global collaborators. The dataset comprised deeply sampled blood TCRbeta repertoires from subjects exposed to, actively infected with, or recovered from COVID-19. Nearly every sample came with metadata listing a de-identified subject ID, COVID-19 status, age in years and sex. The study at large found these results: How much clinical and demographic metadata was included differed by source and by participant, and the metadata was provided uncurated.

At one collaborating source in Seattle, patients were enrolled during active infection and were followed longitudinally through the course of disease. Each collaborating institution followed its own protocols to collect whole blood in K2EDTA tubes. For TCRbeta analysis, collaborators shipped samples in one of three forms: frozen whole blood, isolated PBMCs, or DNA extracted from either of those sample types. TCRbeta CDR3 regions were amplified from genomic DNA by means of the immunoSEQ Assay, a bias-controlled multiplex PCR. Regarding the original processing steps: Nucleated cell counts per sample were estimated from amplification of reference gene primers within the assay. Sequence reads were collapsed and filtered to measure the absolute abundance of every unique TCRbeta CDR3 rearrangement. For each sample, productive Simpson clonality was calculated as the square root of Simpson's diversity index over productive rearrangements. TCRdb carries this immuneACCESS record with in-frame sequences only. Its versions omit some clonotypes, under half of them owing to an unresolved V gene in the studies checked, with the rest unexplained. D and trimming were read from the DNA, whereas the V and J calls and clone size are those reported in that table. The sample yields approximately 400,000 clones; approximately 88% were counted once. Clones ranked in the top ten supply roughly an eighth of the sample.

Looking up the germline V gene yields CDR1 MDHEN and CDR2 SYDVKM. The CDR3 spans 18 residues, from the cysteine through the phenylalanine. The CDR3 DNA has 54 bases and is translated from base 1. Relative to germline, V is missing 6 bases and J is missing 1 base, with 12 bases of the junction outside any gene match. Material for sequencing was peripheral blood. The TCR was taken from a woman aged 50 to 65 with COVID-19, enrolled during active disease. This chain joins TRBV28 to TRBJ2-2, with TRBD1 identical over 9 junction bases. The nucleotides read TGTGCCAGCAGCCTACTGGGACAGGGACTCGTGAACACCGGGGAGCTGTTTTTT. Its translation is CASSLLGQGLVNTGELFF.